This T cell receptor (beta chain) emerged from a study of CD8 T cells in ankylosing spondylitis listed by TCRdb under 2017. About the investigation overall: The study profiled T cell receptor beta repertoires in healthy donors and ankylosing spondylitis patients to find disease-linked TCR variants. The whole study cohort included over a hundred healthy donors and some 27 ankylosing spondylitis patients. Peripheral blood was sampled, and synovial fluid was also collected from ankylosing spondylitis patients. General findings and caveats noted by the study authors: Blood from ankylosing spondylitis patients appeared to be characterized by a TCR beta motif composed of about eight highly homologous amino acid variants. Significant enrichment of the disease-linked clones was reported in matched synovial fluid samples from ankylosing spondylitis patients. Some of the motif variants had been reported before in the synovial fluid and blood of reactive arthritis patients, a finding that suggests common disease-initiation mechanisms. A CD8+ phenotype was shown by the disease-linked clones, which were found at relatively low frequencies in peripheral blood.

Ten or more counts support this clonotype. Its recognized antigen is unknown. One base away there is no much larger clone; base qualities are not given. Sequencing was carried out with an Illumina HiSeq 2500. TCR beta libraries were prepared by quantitative 5'-RACE with molecular barcodes. Under the source paper's analysis protocol: To identify disease-linked TCR variants, a new computational method was used, one built on a probabilistic model of VDJ rearrangement. TCRdb's own reprocessing of the public reads used fastp at Q25 and MiXCR and kept productive beta chains. Rows matching on CDR3 protein sequence are summarized as one entry with the most common DNA and genes. These V and J calls derive from TCRdb rather than the authors' analysis. The sample contains about 220,000 distinct CDR3 sequences, about a quarter of them found a single time. About 7% of the sample belongs to the ten largest clones.

The CDR3, cysteine through phenylalanine, is 14 amino acids long. The entry retains the CDR3 DNA only, 42 bases that are in frame from base 1. From the germline V gene, CDR1 is SQVTM and CDR2 is ANQGSEA. Relative to germline, V is missing 2 bases and J is missing 5 bases, with 8 bases of the junction outside any gene match. Rearrangement joined TRBV29-1 to TRBJ2-5; TRBD1 aligns with 7 central bases. The sequencing input was blood, either unsorted or a sorted T cell fraction (not recorded which). The source of this sequence is a male donor with ankylosing spondylitis or in good health (not recorded which). The nucleotides are TGCAGCGTTGAACCCTCTACAGGGGTCGAGACCCAGTACTTC. Translation gives CSVEPSTGVETQYF. The variable domain in full, with residues beyond the CDR3 obtained from the reference TRBV29-1 and TRBJ2-5 genes, is SAVISQKPSRDICQRGTSLTIQCQVDSQVTMMFWYRQQPGQSLTLIATANQGSEATYESGFVIDKFPISRPNLTFSTLTVSNMSPEDSSIYLCSVEPSTGVETQYFGPGTRLLVL.